This T cell receptor (beta chain) was recovered during a study of T cell repertoires in cytomegalovirus infection. Turning to the study itself: From public TCR beta signatures came an indication of both CMV infection and matching HLA type. Points from the study as a whole: Of the TCR beta families, the public ones yielded a cumulative frequency that identified carriers of CMV plus the relevant HLA. In two of eight donors, the top clonotype was HLA-C-restricted CMV-specific.

There are a few counts of this clonotype. Its antigen remains unidentified. TCRdb redid the calling of the reads with MiXCR, one entry per CDR3 protein. Among roughly 720,000 distinct CDR3 sequences listed, 35% to 45% were seen once. The sequenced sample consisted of PBMCs. The sequence derives from a human donor in good health (CMV status not recorded). Some clones in this sample may be carry-over from other donors' samples.

The chain's CDR3 is CASSFSLSGMVEQFF. DNA of the CDR3: TGTGCCAGCAGCTTTTCTCTCAGCGGGATGGTTGAGCAGTTCTTC. This chain links TRBV11-2 with TRBJ2-1; 7 nucleotides line up with TRBD2. In germline, CDR1 is SGHAT, CDR2 FQNNGV. The CDR3 totals 15 residues. V shed 3 bases and J 9 bases; nucleotides not matched to a gene: 11.